The 23 T cell receptor beta chains reported below all come from one sample, sequenced in a study of CD8 T cells in Susac syndrome. RNA amounts of about 0.5 to 1 ug underwent reverse transcription with random hexamers. TCRdb itself ran the immunoSEQ multiplex PCR reads through MiXCR, one entry per CDR3 protein. Of about 130,000 distinct CDR3 sequences in the sample, under 95% are singletons; the top ten hold around 0.25%. Sequencing used CD8+ T cells from PBMCs. These receptors were collected from a human donor with multiple sclerosis.

The V gene is TRBV6-1, the J gene TRBJ1-5; D gene uncertain. Germline V CDR1 and CDR2: MNHNS, SASEGT. With 0 bases removed from V and 6 bases from J, the gap between germline ends came to 9 bases. CDR3 length: 14 residues. As DNA, the CDR3 is TGTGCCAGCAGTGAAGCGGGCCATCTTCAGCCCCAGCATTTT. Translated, it gives CASSEAGHLQPQHF.

The table lists this clonotype with a count of one. The chain couples TRBV29-1 to TRBJ2-1, with 7 bases aligning to TRBD2. The J segment lost 2 bases and the V segment lost 4 bases, leaving 8 bases of the junction unmatched. The CDR3 is 15 residues long. Looked up from germline, CDR1 is SQVTM and CDR2 is ANQGSEA. The CDR3 here is CSVAERDSPYNEQFF. The DNA for the CDR3 is TGCAGCGTTGCTGAGCGGGACTCCCCCTACAATGAGCAGTTCTTC.

The chain recombines TRBV5-1 with TRBJ2-5; D remains unclear. The CDR3 spans 12 residues. The germline V and J ends were trimmed by 5 bases and 3 bases, with 8 bases remaining between them. Germline CDR1 and CDR2: SGHRS and YFSETQ. CDR3 protein: CASRATEETQYF. The CDR3 DNA is TGCGCCAGCAGGGCTACTGAAGAGACCCAGTACTTC. Full variable domain (remainder filled in from reference TRBV5-1 and TRBJ2-5): KAGVTQTPRYLIKTRGQQVTLSCSPISGHRSVSWYQQTPGQGLQFLFEYFSETQRNKGNFPGRFSGRQFSNSRSEMNVSTLELGDSALYLCASRATEETQYFGPGTRLLVL.

This clonotype has a single count. V usage is TRBV4-1 and J usage is TRBJ2-7, with 9 bases lining up with TRBD2. The trim removed 1 base at V and 5 bases at J, leaving 3 bases unmatched. The CDR3 runs to 14 residues. Germline CDR1 MGHRA, CDR2 YSYEKL. DNA for the CDR3: TGCGCCAGCAGCCAAGCTGCGGGAGGGAACGAGCAGTACTTC. This translates into CASSQAAGGNEQYF.

The sample holds a few counts of this clonotype. This rearrangement joins TRBV30 to TRBJ2-1, with 10 bases identical to TRBD2. The V gene end was trimmed by 0 bases and the J gene end by 6 bases; junction bases not matched to a gene: 2. Germline CDR1 is GTSNPN and CDR2 is SVGIG (reference sequence). This CDR3 is 14 amino acids long. CDR3 sequence (DNA): TGTGCCTGGAGTGTAGCGGGAGGGCTCAATGAGCAGTTCTTC. Protein: CAWSVAGGLNEQFF.

This clonotype has just one count. The chain carries TRBV27 and TRBJ2-1; 9 bases are shared with TRBD1. CDR3 length: 13 residues. CDR1 is MNHEY and CDR2 is SMNVEV in the germline V gene (reference sequence). The V and J ends lost 8 bases and 4 bases, in that order; junction bases with no gene match: 3. CDR3 protein: CASRDRAYNEQFF. For the CDR3, the DNA is TGTGCCAGCCGGGACAGGGCATACAATGAGCAGTTCTTC.

The chain carries TRBV28 and TRBJ2-7; 10 bases line up with TRBD2. Germline V gene lookup returns CDR1 MDHEN and CDR2 SYDVKM. Trimming at V came to 6 bases and at J to 4 bases, leaving 6 bases not matched to a gene. CDR3 size: 14 residues. The CDR3 is CASSLAGDKYEQYF. For the CDR3, the DNA is TGTGCCAGCAGCCTAGCGGGAGATAAGTACGAGCAGTACTTC.

In regard to this clonotype: A junction end diverges from the germline sequence, so it may reflect a read error. The chain uses TRBV7-2 and TRBJ2-3; D is unclear. CDR1 is SGHTA and CDR2 is FQGNSA in the germline V gene. This CDR3 is 11 amino acids long. CDR3 DNA: TGTGCCAGCAGTTTAGCATCTACGCAGTATTTT. Amino acids: CASSLASTQYF. The entire variable domain, with the rest obtained from reference TRBV7-2 and TRBJ2-3, is as follows: GAGVSQSPSNKVTEKGKDVELRCDPISGHTALYWYRQSLGQGLEFLIYFQGNSAPDKSGLPSDRFSAERTGGSVSTLTIQRTQQEDSAVYLCASSLASTQYFGPGTRLTVL.

The gene calls are TRBV14 and TRBJ1-2; 8 positions match TRBD1. This CDR3 is built from 16 residues. Germline-derived CDR1 and CDR2 are SGHDN and FVKESK. V shed 2 bases and J 5 bases; nucleotides not matched to a gene: 10. In nucleotides, the CDR3 is TGTGCCAGCAGCCAAAGCTTGTCCGGGACAGGTTATGGCTACACCTTC. It translates to CASSQSLSGTGYGYTF.

Concerning this clonotype itself: The junction and the germline gene differ at one end; a read error may be behind it. The CDR3 region has the DNA TGTGCCAACAGCTACACTAGCGGGAGTGACAATGAGCAGTTCTTC. Protein sequence: CANSYTSGSDNEQFF. The chain employs TRBV5-8 and TRBJ2-1; 11 bases are a match to TRBD2. Germline CDR1 and CDR2: SGHTS and YDEGEE. CDR3 length: 15 residues.

The V and J genes are TRBV20-1 and TRBJ2-7; 11 bases align to TRBD2. The CDR3 consists of 15 residues. Germline values: CDR1 DFQATT, CDR2 SNEGSKA (reference sequence). The trim removed 3 bases at V and 0 bases at J, leaving 4 bases unmatched. The CDR3 DNA reads as TGCAGTGCTAGCCCAGGGACTAGCGGCTCCTACGAGCAGTACTTC. It yields the protein CSASPGTSGSYEQYF.

The genes are TRBV28 and TRBJ2-2, with D possibly TRBD2 on 6 matching bases. The CDR3 has 16 amino acids. Germline CDR1 is MDHEN and CDR2 is SYDVKM. The V end was cut by 3 bases, the J end by 7 bases, with 18 bases between. Written as DNA, the CDR3 is TGTGCCAGCAGTTTCCCCCTGATCGGGAGTATCGGGGAGCTGTTTTTT. It is translated as CASSFPLIGSIGELFF.

In this sample, this clonotype turned up once. The chain carries TRBV2 and TRBJ2-5; D possibly uses TRBD1 or TRBD2 (6 bases each). CDR1 is SNHLY and CDR2 is FYNNEI in the germline V gene. The CDR3 is 18 amino acids. The V gene lost 1 base and the J gene lost 2 bases, with 20 bases spanning the gap. The CDR3 coding sequence is TGTGCCAGCAGTGAAGAGGTGGAGGGGGTTTCTGGGCAAGAGACCCAGTACTTC. It yields the protein CASSEEVEGVSGQETQYF.

This clonotype was recorded only once. The V and J genes are TRBV3-1 and TRBJ1-1; the D gene is possibly TRBD1 (5 bases). The CDR3 covers 17 residues. Per the germline V gene, CDR1 is LGHDT and CDR2 is YNNKEL (reference sequence). The V end lost 4 bases, the J end lost 0 bases, and 18 bases lay between the germline ends. DNA of the CDR3: TGTGCCAGCAGCCGGGGGACCACAGCATTTCTGAACACTGAAGCTTTCTTT. It yields the protein CASSRGTTAFLNTEAFF.

In DNA, the CDR3 is TGTGCCAGCAGTGGGTTGAAGGGACTAGCGGGAGAGGGCGAGCAGTACTTC. It codes for CASSGLKGLAGEGEQYF. The V call is TRBV6-1, the J call TRBJ2-7, with 14 bases aligning to TRBD2. Germline lookup yields CDR1 MNHNS and CDR2 SASEGT. Losses at the gene ends were 4 bases for V and 6 bases for J; bases not matched to a gene: 11. The CDR3 totals 17 residues.

For the CDR3, the DNA is TGTGCCAGCAGCCAGATGGGACAGGGGGCAGGGGAGCAGTACTTC. Protein: CASSQMGQGAGEQYF. The chain recombines TRBV14 with TRBJ2-7; 12 positions match TRBD1. CDR1 and CDR2 from the germline V gene are SGHDN and FVKESK. V gave up 3 bases and J gave up 7 bases; unmatched junction bases: 7. The CDR3 extends over 15 amino acids.

The chain carries TRBV20-1 and TRBJ2-7; 9 nucleotides agree with TRBD1. This CDR3 has 12 residues. V was pared by 4 bases and J by 6 bases, with 4 bases of the junction left unmatched. Germline CDR1 DFQATT, CDR2 SNEGSKA (reference sequence). The CDR3 DNA is TGCAGTGCTACTGAGACAGGGGGCGAGCAGTACTTC. This sequence encodes CSATETGGEQYF.

As for this clonotype: One end of the junction varies from germline; a read error may be responsible. The rearrangement links TRBV11-2 to TRBJ1-5; 9 bases map to TRBD1. The germline V gene encodes CDR1 SGHAT and CDR2 FQNNGV. This CDR3 contains 15 residues. The CDR3 coding sequence is TGCGCCAGCAGCACCCCCCGGGACAGGGATCAGCCCCAGCATTTT. It codes for CASSTPRDRDQPQHF.

V and J are TRBV27 and TRBJ2-1; possibly TRBD2 for D (8 bases). The germline V and J ends were trimmed by 8 bases and 8 bases, with 31 bases remaining between them. CDR3 size: 18 residues. The germline V gene encodes CDR1 MNHEY and CDR2 SMNVEV (reference sequence). DNA of the CDR3: TGTGCCAGCGAGGGACAGTCGAGTTTGAGGGCGGGAGGTTATGAGCAGTTCTTC. Protein sequence: CASEGQSSLRAGGYEQFF.

V gene TRBV28 combines with J gene TRBJ2-2, with D possibly matching TRBD2 (6 bases). This CDR3 has 15 residues. CDR1 and CDR2 from the germline V gene are MDHEN and SYDVKM. V lost 4 bases, J lost 4 bases, and 13 bases lay in between. The CDR3 nucleotides read TGTGCCAGCAGTTCACGGGGACTCCGCACCGGGGAGCTGTTTTTT. As protein: CASSSRGLRTGELFF.

V and J are TRBV19 and TRBJ2-3, with 7 positions matching TRBD1. Looked up from germline, CDR1 is LNHDA and CDR2 is SQIVND (reference sequence). V shed 6 bases and J 8 bases; nucleotides not matched to a gene: 17. CDR3 length: 16 residues. The CDR3, as DNA: TGTGCCAGTAGCCCCGGAATCCCAGAGGGGGACAGTACGCAGTATTTT. As protein: CASSPGIPEGDSTQYF.

This clonotype was counted a single time. The genes are TRBV13 and TRBJ2-3; TRBD2 aligns across 9 bases. Germline-derived CDR1 and CDR2 are PRHDT and FYEKMQ (reference sequence). The CDR3 has 17 amino acids. The V segment lost 2 bases and the J segment 5 bases; nucleotides outside the gene matches: 11. The CDR3 region has the DNA TGTGCCAGCAGCTTATGGGACGGCGGGAGGGTGGAAGATACGCAGTATTTT. Its protein product is CASSLWDGGRVEDTQYF.

The gene calls are TRBV6-2 or TRBV6-3 and TRBJ2-5; possibly TRBD2 for D (5 bases). V gave up 10 bases and J gave up 2 bases, with 17 bases separating them. The germline V gene has CDR1 MNHEY and CDR2 SVGEGT. The CDR3 spans 14 residues. CDR3 amino acids: CATSHGGRQETQYF. The CDR3 nucleotides are TGTGCCACCTCCCATGGAGGCAGACAAGAGACCCAGTACTTC.